This TCR beta chain was profiled in a study of memory CD4+ T cells and cytomegalovirus serostatus. Across the whole study: Of the healthy Belgian adults, 9 or 10 were CMV seropositive and 24 seronegative.

Profiled with immunoSEQ multiplex PCR; TCRdb holds only in-frame clones, not every one. Counted here are 55,000 to 65,000 clones, about four fifths occurring once; the ten biggest clones make up roughly 0.5%. The sort gate was single viable CD3+CD4+CD8-CD45RO+ cells for memory CD4+ T cells. Donors' CMV status reflects serum IgG against pp150, pp28, p38, p52. CD4+ T cells were isolated by positive magnetic selection. Germline V CDR1 and CDR2: SGHRS, YFSETQ. The CDR3 contains 15 residues. The J segment lost 0 bases and the V segment lost 6 bases, leaving 5 bases of the junction unmatched. Sequences were obtained from memory CD4+ T cells from blood. The source of this sequence is an adult in good health and CMV-seronegative. Some clones in this sample may be carry-over from other donors' samples. V is TRBV5-1 and J is TRBJ2-1; 8 nucleotides agree with TRBD2. The CDR3 bases are TGCGCCAGCACCCTTAGCGGGGACTCCTACAATGAGCAGTTCTTC. This encodes CASTLSGDSYNEQFF.